A selection of T cell receptor beta chains follows, all from one sample in a study of blood T cell repertoires in COVID-19. The assay was immunoSEQ multiplex PCR, and TCRdb's table has in-frame clones only and misses some. The sample records fewer than 300,000 clones, 80% to 90% being singletons. Sequencing was done on a sample of PBMCs or T cells enriched from blood (not recorded which). These receptors were obtained from a woman younger than 45 who had recovered from COVID-19. CDR3s include the opening cysteine and the closing phenylalanine or tryptophan. The D gene is left open where the match is weak. The size entry is marked missing in some rows and otherwise reads once, few, many or a size class.

- TRBJ1-5 TRBV5-6 - TGTGCCAGCAGCTTGGACAGTACCAATCAGCCCCAGCATTTT CASSLDSTNQPQHF
- TRBJ1-5 TRBV27 - TGTGCCAGCAGTTTAATGGGGACACCTAGCAATCAGCCCCAGCATTTT CASSLMGTPSNQPQHF
- TRBJ1-2 TRBV5-4 TRBD1 TGTGCCAGCAGCGTCGGGACAGCTAACTATGGCTACACCTTC CASSVGTANYGYTF
once TRBJ1-1 TRBV4-2 - TGTGCCAGCAGCCAAGAAGACAGGAACACTGAAGCTTTCTTT CASSQEDRNTEAFF
- TRBJ1-5 TRBV27 - TGTGCCAGCAGTTTAAGGGGGTTAAGCAATCAGCCCCAGCATTTT CASSLRGLSNQPQHF
- TRBJ2-2 TRBV5-1 - TGCGCCAGCAGCTTGGCCGGGAAGAACAGTGCCGGGGAGCTGTTTTTT CASSLAGKNSAGELFF
- TRBJ1-6 TRBV7-8 - TGTGCCAGCAGCTTAGGACGACAGCCCAATTCACCCCTCCACTTT CASSLGRQPNSPLHF
- TRBJ1-1 TRBV12-3/TRBV12-4 - TGTGCCAGCAGGTACAGGGAGAACACTGAAGCTTTCTTT CASRYRENTEAFF
- TRBJ1-2 TRBV12-3/TRBV12-4 - TGTGCCAGCCGCCCGTGGGCGTATGGCTACACCTTC CASRPWAYGYTF
- TRBJ2-7 TRBV19 - TGTGCCAGTAGTTCCTCCCGGCAGGGCGGCCTGCAGTACTTC CASSSSRQGGLQYF
few TRBJ2-1 TRBV7-9 - TGTGCCAGCAGCATTGACTTTTCCGAGCAGTTCTTC CASSIDFSEQFF
- TRBJ2-3 TRBV7-9 TRBD1 TGTGCCAGCAGCCCGTGGGACAGGGGAAGCACAGATACGCAGTATTTT CASSPWDRGSTDTQYF
- TRBJ2-7 TRBV6-5 - TGTGCCAGCAGTTACCAGGGGGGCTCCTACGAGCAGTACTTC CASSYQGGSYEQYF
once TRBJ1-3 TRBV10-3 TRBD1 TGTGCCACCCGGGACAGTGGAAACACCATATATTTT CATRDSGNTIYF
- TRBJ1-1 TRBV4-1 - TGCGCCAGCAGCCAAGATCCCGAAAGCGCCTGGGTCGCTTTCTTT CASSQDPESAWVAFF
- TRBJ2-7 TRBV6-6 - TGTGCCAGCAGGAAACAGGGTACGGGCGAGCAGTACTTC CASRKQGTGEQYF
once TRBJ1-5 TRBV30 - TGTGCCTGGAGTGTTGGAGTTAGCAATCAGCCCCAGCATTTT CAWSVGVSNQPQHF
- TRBJ2-1 TRBV6-5 TRBD2 TGTGCCAGCAGTTTAGGACTAGCGGGGGGGCGAGAGCAGTTCTTC CASSLGLAGGREQFF
- TRBJ2-1 TRBV18 TRBD1 TGTGCCAGCTCGCCGATGACAGGGGAGATCAATGAGCAGTTCTTC CASSPMTGEINEQFF
- TRBJ1-3 TRBV19 TRBD1 TGTGCCAGTAAAAGAGGGGGCCCTGGAAACACCATATATTTT CASKRGGPGNTIYF
- TRBJ1-4 TRBV25-1 - TGTGCCAGCACTTCGGGTGAAAAACTGTTTTTT CASTSGEKLFF
- TRBJ1-2 TRBV7-9 - TGTGCCAGCAGCGAGGTACAGGGCCATGGCTACACCTTC CASSEVQGHGYTF
- TRBJ2-7 TRBV27 - TGTGCCAGCAGCTATACCCTGACAGCGTTTAGGGACGAGCAGTACTTC CASSYTLTAFRDEQYF
- TRBJ1-5 TRBV24-1 TRBD1 TGTGCCACCAGTGATGACAGGGTTGGCGATCAGCCCCAGCATTTT CATSDDRVGDQPQHF
- TRBJ2-7 TRBV28 TRBD1 TGTGCCAGCACTTTCCGGGACAGGGGCCACGAGCAGTACTTC CASTFRDRGHEQYF
- TRBJ2-7 TRBV6-5 - TGTGCCAGCAGTTACACCCTAGGGAGCTCCTACGAGCAGTACTTC CASSYTLGSSYEQYF
- TRBJ1-5 TRBV11-3 TRBD1 TGTGCCAGCAGCTCCGGGACAGGCAATCAGCCCCAGCATTTT CASSSGTGNQPQHF
- TRBJ1-1 TRBV29-1 - TGCAGCGTTGTTACGCTAATGAACACTGAAGCTTTCTTT CSVVTLMNTEAFF
- TRBJ1-1 TRBV30 - TGTGCCTGGAACGAGGGCACTGAAGCTTTCTTT CAWNEGTEAFF
- TRBJ2-5 TRBV3-1/TRBV3-2 - TGTGCCAGCGGGGCTGGGATTCAAGAGACCCAGTACTTC CASGAGIQETQYF
- TRBJ1-2 TRBV16 - TGTGCCAGCAGCCAATCGGGCAGCCCCACCTATGGCTACACCTTC CASSQSGSPTYGYTF
- TRBJ1-2 TRBV28 - TGTGCCAGCACGCCGACAACCAGGGACTATGGCTACACCTTC CASTPTTRDYGYTF
- TRBJ2-1 TRBV28 TRBD2 TGTGCCAGCAGCTCAGCGGGAGGGCCTAGGAATGAGCAGTTCTTC CASSSAGGPRNEQFF
once TRBJ2-5 TRBV2 - TGTGCCAGCAACGAACATGGGGGGGCAGAGACCCAGTACTTC CASNEHGGAETQYF
- TRBJ2-3 TRBV6-4 TRBD2 TGTGCCAGCAGTGACGGGACTAGCGGGGGAGATACGCAGTATTTT CASSDGTSGGDTQYF